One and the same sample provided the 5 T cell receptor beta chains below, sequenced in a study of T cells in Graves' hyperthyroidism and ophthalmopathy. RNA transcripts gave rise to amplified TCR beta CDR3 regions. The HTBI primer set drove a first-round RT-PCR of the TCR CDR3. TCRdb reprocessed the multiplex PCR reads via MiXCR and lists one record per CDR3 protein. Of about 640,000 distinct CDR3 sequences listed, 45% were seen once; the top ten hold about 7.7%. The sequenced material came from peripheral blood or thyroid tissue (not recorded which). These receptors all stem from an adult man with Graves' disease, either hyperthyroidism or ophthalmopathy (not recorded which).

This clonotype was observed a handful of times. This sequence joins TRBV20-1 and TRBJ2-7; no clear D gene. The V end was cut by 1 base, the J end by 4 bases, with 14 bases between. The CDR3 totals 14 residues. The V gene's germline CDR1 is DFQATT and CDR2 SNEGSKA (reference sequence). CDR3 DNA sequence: TGCAGTGCTAGAGGCGAAGGCGGACGATACGAGCAGTACTTC. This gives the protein CSARGEGGRYEQYF.

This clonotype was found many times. CDR3 amino acids: CASSSGDGYTF. The CDR3 DNA is TGTGCCAGCAGCTCAGGGGATGGCTACACCTTC. V usage is TRBV7-9 and J usage is TRBJ1-2; D perhaps matches TRBD1 (6 bases). In germline, CDR1 is SEHNR, CDR2 FQNEAQ (reference sequence). V was clipped by 4 bases and J by 6 bases, with 6 bases between them. The CDR3 extends over 11 amino acids.

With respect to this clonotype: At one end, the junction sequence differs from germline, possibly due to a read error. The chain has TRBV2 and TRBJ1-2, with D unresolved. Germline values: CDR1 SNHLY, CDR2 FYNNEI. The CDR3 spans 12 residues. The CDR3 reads CARDRSAYDYTF. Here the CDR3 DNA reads TGTGCTAGAGACCGCAGCGCATATGACTACACCTTC.

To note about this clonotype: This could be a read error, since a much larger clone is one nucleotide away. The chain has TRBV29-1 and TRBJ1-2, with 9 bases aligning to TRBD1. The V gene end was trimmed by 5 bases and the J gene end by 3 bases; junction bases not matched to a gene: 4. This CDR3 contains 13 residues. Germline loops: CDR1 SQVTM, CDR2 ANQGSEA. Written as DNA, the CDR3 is TGCAGCGTTAGCACAGGGGGCTACTATGGCTACACCTTC. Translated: CSVSTGGYYGYTF.

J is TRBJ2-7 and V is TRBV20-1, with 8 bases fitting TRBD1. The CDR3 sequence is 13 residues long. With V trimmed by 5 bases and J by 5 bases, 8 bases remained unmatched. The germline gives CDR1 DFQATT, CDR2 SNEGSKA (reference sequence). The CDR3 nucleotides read TGCAGTGCTGCCCAGGGGGCTAAGGACGAGCAGTACTTC. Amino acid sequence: CSAAQGAKDEQYF.